This TCR beta chain was profiled in a study of cytomegalovirus exposure and HLA in healthy donors (dated by TCRdb to 2016 to 2017). Looking at the study overall: In an earlier analysis of 587 of the donors, 250 to 350 Gb of sequence data and 100 million or so unique TCR beta sequences from roughly 200 million T cells were reported. An early release that covered fewer than 750 HLA-typed donors contained about 290 gigabases of sequencing data and approximately 85 million unique TCR sequences. Roughly five DR-DQ haplotypes were handled as single units for association and clustering because linkage in the cohort was strong. In a later analysis, previously published TCR beta repertoires from 500 to 750 donors were re-analyzed and high-resolution HLA genotyping was added so that TCR occurrence patterns could be studied. All discovery cohort repertoires had been generated using a single sequencing platform. An earlier analysis of approximately 630 of the donors applied high-throughput TCR beta sequencing to assess whether each TCR beta V gene segment acted as functional or pseudogenic. The genetic ancestry cluster associated with self-reported Caucasian donors included around 76% of the approximately 400 genotyped donors. Both class I and class II loci were covered by HLA typing, at four-digit resolution. The study profiled the T cell repertoires of more than 500 subjects by immunosequencing and related them to cytomegalovirus serostatus. Across some 400 genotyped donors of the cohort, an average of 235,054 unique TCR beta nucleotide sequences per donor were sequenced, and approximately 17% of those sequences were non-productive. Typing coverage differed by locus: A, B, C, DRB1 and DQB1 were typed in roughly 629-640 donors, DQA1 in roughly 500, DPA1 in some 610, and DPB1 in 450 to 480. In addition to the first cohort of about 650 subjects, a separate validation cohort of 100 to 150 different subjects was used. In the later analysis, no new phenotypic data were used to find candidate immune exposures; instead, reliance was placed on TCR beta sequences and their occurrence across donors. Donor age, sex, ethnicity and CMV serostatus were collected together with the repertoire data. To predict cytomegalovirus infection status, the study combined high-throughput TCR immunosequencing, statistical association of individual TCRs with disease status, and machine learning. The study was designed to test whether signatures of past pathogen exposure could be identified by cataloging public T cell receptors. Genome-wide SNP genotypes for about 65% of the 666 donors were used in a later genetic analysis, which treated that subset as a discovery cohort.

With respect to this clone: Its recognized antigen is unknown. No per-base quality is available; no much larger clone lies one base away.

Library preparation was by the immunoSEQ multiplex PCR assay. The multiplex PCR relied on a mix of 60 forward primers for TCR Vbeta segments and 13 reverse primers for TCR Jbeta segments. The CDR3 region of rearranged TCR beta genes was amplified from genomic DNA by a multiplex PCR assay. The Illumina HiSeq System was used to sequence the amplified TCR beta libraries as 87-base-pair reads. In the authors' own workflow: In a later analysis, tens of millions of unique TCR beta chains were counted across the 650 to 750 repertoires, and around 10 million of these chains were shared by at least two donors. Raw reads were error-corrected and collapsed into unique sequences by a nearest-neighbor algorithm in which closely related sequences were merged to remove PCR and sequencing errors. V, D and J gene segments were assigned by aligning CDR3 sequences to IMGT reference sequences. Each retained sequence needed at least a six-nucleotide match to both a V gene segment and a J gene segment. A rearrangement was called productive if the CDR3 had no stop codons and remained in frame with V and J, and every other rearrangement was called non-productive. Following IMGT convention, CDR3 was defined as the stretch from the second conserved V-encoded cysteine up to the conserved J-encoded phenylalanine. In an earlier analysis of around 640 of the donors, sequences lacking an unambiguous match to a single V gene segment were excluded. An earlier analysis of approximately 590 of the donors called V segments functional above 56.7% productive rearrangements and segregating when the between-donor standard deviation exceeded 5%. A statistical classification framework was built for diagnosing cytomegalovirus status from the catalog of TCR beta chain sequences. V and J gene assignment, in a later analysis, came from comparing TCR nucleotide sequences with IMGT/GENE-DB human TR gene sequences. A later analysis assigned CDR3 sequences and most-parsimonious VDJ recombination scenarios with the TCRdist pipeline. In a later analysis, every TCR beta chain was defined by the combination of its CDR3 amino acid sequence and its V-gene family, and reads without a unique V-gene family were dropped. As a way to deal with suspected cross-contamination and a sequencing artifact, a later analysis dropped more than 500 nucleotide sequences that were highly shared and had low generation probability. In a later analysis, a clonal expansion index was calculated for each public chain from normalized within-repertoire ranks of inferred template counts. In a later analysis, generation probabilities were computed using a VDJ recombination model fitted to out-of-frame rearrangements, and the results were checked against IGoR. Hypergeometric tests were used in a later analysis to score TCR-TCR, TCR-HLA and TCR-CMV co-occurrence, with a repertoire-size bias correction applied to the TCR pairs. A later analysis estimated false discovery rates by permuting HLA or CMV assignments 20 times. A later analysis grouped co-occurring TCRs with DBSCAN, adding TCRdist sequence similarity when clustering within HLA-allele-positive subsets. Repertoires with fewer than 30,000 or more than 120,000 public chains, plus five repertoires with anomalous nucleotide sharing, were excluded from co-occurrence clustering. Entries here come from immuneACCESS through TCRdb and include only in-frame sequences with V and J called. Some clones fail to appear in such tables; in the studies checked, an unresolved V gene covers under half of the shortfall, and the cause of the remainder is unknown. V, J and clone size are taken as reported in that table, and D and trimming were inferred from the DNA itself. The sample records 150,000 to 200,000 clones, just over 75% of which are singletons. 1.5% to 2% of the sample lies in the top ten.

The CDR3 goes from the cysteine to the phenylalanine over 14 residues. Only the CDR3 part of the read is kept: 42 bases, read in frame from the first base. CDR1 is given as SGHAT and CDR2 as FQDESV, both from the germline V gene (reference sequence). The junction shows trimming of 1 base on V and 5 bases on J, plus 9 bases between the germline ends. The cohort comprised under 700 healthy bone marrow donors. At the time of sampling, every cohort member was nominally healthy, though immune exposures that went unrecorded were likely present. The donor was CMV seronegative and was included in the group of several hundred seronegative cohort members. A peripheral blood sample was collected from each donor, and TCR beta sequencing was performed on peripheral blood mononuclear cells. The Qiagen DNeasy Blood Extraction Kit was used to extract genomic DNA from the blood cell samples. What the work shows at the level of the full study, not this receptor alone: A later analysis found that most CMV-associated TCR beta chains appeared HLA-restricted, with HLA associations seemingly driven largely by CMV exposure. Most TCR sequences were observed very rarely across donors, whereas some public TCRs were present in many individuals. In this cohort, only TCR beta chains were sequenced, and detectable features were limited by the absence of alpha or paired-chain data. When HLA alleles, especially DR and DQ, strongly co-occurred, TCR associations were difficult to assign to individual alleles. According to the authors, the approach could potentially be generalized to other disease states and immunological phenotypes. A later analysis found that HLA-associated TCR beta chains were more clonally expanded and had lower generation probabilities than equally common non-associated chains. CMV serostatus was the only immune exposure information available for the cohort. Because the 87-base-pair reads could not distinguish some IMGT-functional V segments, including TRBV6-2 and TRBV6-3, those segments were excluded. Specific HLA alleles were associated with 15,000 to 20,000 TCR beta sequences at a false discovery rate of 0.05 in a later analysis. An earlier analysis of some 590 of the donors showed that most TCR beta V segments appeared in productive rearrangements either about 87% or about 30% of the time, which broadly matched IMGT annotations. In a later analysis, the rate of TCR association differed among HLA loci, with DRB1 alleles having the most associated TCRs and HLA-C alleles having the fewest. Sequencing depth was assumed to be roughly uniform across donors in the presence/absence analyses, though that assumption may not hold. The classifier was reported to diagnose cytomegalovirus status with high specificity and sensitivity in both the original cohort and the validation cohort. A total of 150 to 200 TCR beta chains were listed by the study as associated with cytomegalovirus. According to a later analysis, parvovirus B19, influenza, CMV and Epstein-Barr virus appeared linked to several top co-occurrence clusters. An association between a missense DCLRE1C variant and V-gene and J-gene trimming of TCR beta chains was found in a later genetic analysis and replicated in an independent cohort. The earlier analysis of nearly 600 of the donors excluded approximately 15 rarely observed V segments, including chromosome 9 orphons, because counts were too low. A cluster of highly shared sequence variants was judged likely to be a technical artifact of the sequencing pipeline. Because HLA typing was missing for some donors at each locus, association tests included only the typed subset. According to a later genetic analysis, donors in an Asian-associated ancestry cluster had fewer N-insertions in productive TCRs than the approximately 690-donor mean. In vitro tests confirmed that a few of the cytomegalovirus-associated TCR beta chains recognize cytomegalovirus antigens. A further reported finding was that TCR beta sequences accurately predicted the HLA-A and HLA-B alleles for most subjects in the first cohort. Correlated functional status among segregating V segments might reflect linkage disequilibrium, but an unknown experimental factor could not be ruled out.

The sequence joins TRBV11-1 to TRBJ2-4, and perhaps TRBD2 as D gene, on 6 matching bases. The TCR sequence derives from a man aged 25-45 years in good health and CMV-seronegative. Sample: PBMCs. Here is the DNA: TGTGCCAGCAGCTTAGGGAGGGCGGAAAACATTCAGTACTTC. It translates to CASSLGRAENIQYF.